What follows are 7 T cell receptor beta chains derived from one specimen sequenced in a study of T cell responses to AZD1222 COVID-19 vaccine. Produced via immunoSEQ multiplex PCR; TCRdb's table is partial and in-frame only. The data show about 92,000 clones, with around 90% seen just once and 22% held by the top ten. The starting material was peripheral blood, obtained on day 0 of AZD1222 vaccination. These TCRs come from an adult in good health.

The CDR3 coding sequence is TGTGCCAGCAGCTCATCCCCCGATAATTCACCCCTCCACTTT. Its protein is CASSSSPDNSPLHF. This sequence joins TRBV9 and TRBJ1-6; D is unclear. The CDR3 sequence is 14 residues long. The germline CDR1 and CDR2 sequences are SGDLS and YYNGEE. The ends were cut back, 4 bases at V and 5 bases at J, with 10 bases in the middle.

The rearrangement uses TRBV19 and TRBJ2-3; perhaps TRBD1 as D (5 bases). The V end lost 8 bases, the J end lost 4 bases, and 16 bases lay between the germline ends. The CDR3 has 14 amino acids. CDR1 and CDR2 (germline): LNHDA, SQIVND (reference sequence). CDR3 sequence reads: CASQYRHTPDTQYF. The CDR3 coding sequence is TGTGCCAGTCAGTACAGGCACACCCCAGATACGCAGTATTTT.

The chain employs TRBV19 and TRBJ1-1; 7 bases line up with TRBD1. CDR3 length: 13 residues. Germline CDR1 is LNHDA and CDR2 is SQIVND (reference sequence). Trimming at V came to 5 bases and at J to 5 bases, leaving 5 bases not matched to a gene. The CDR3 bases are TGTGCCAGTAGTGCCGACAGGGATACTGAAGCTTTCTTT. It translates to CASSADRDTEAFF.

This chain uses TRBV19 with TRBJ1-1; 7 bases map to TRBD1. Trimming cost V 4 bases and J 1 base; bases outside gene matches: 3. The CDR3 has 14 amino acids. Per the germline V gene, CDR1 is LNHDA and CDR2 is SQIVND (reference sequence). CDR3 amino acids: CASSTGGWNTEAFF. The CDR3 DNA sequence: TGTGCCAGTAGTACAGGGGGGTGGAACACTGAAGCTTTCTTT.

This chain connects TRBV4-1 to TRBJ2-2; maybe TRBD1 (6 bases). Per germline, CDR1 MGHRA and CDR2 YSYEKL. V was trimmed by 8 bases and J by 7 bases, leaving 14 bases between them. This CDR3 has 13 amino acids. The CDR3 here is CASQQGLGGELFF. DNA for the CDR3: TGCGCCAGCCAGCAGGGGTTAGGCGGGGAGCTGTTTTTT.

In nucleotides, the CDR3 is TGTGCCAGCAGCTTGGGTGGGGTGGGGACAGATACGCAGTATTTT. This sequence encodes CASSLGGVGTDTQYF. V usage is TRBV5-8 and J usage is TRBJ2-3; D not certain. The germline V gene encodes CDR1 SGHTS and CDR2 YDEGEE. Deletions cut 0 bases from V and 3 bases from J, with 11 bases between. This CDR3 is 15 amino acids long. Filled out from reference TRBV5-8 and TRBJ2-3, the complete variable domain reads EAGVTQSPTHLIKTRGQQATLRCSPISGHTSVYWYQQALGLGLQFLLWYDEGEERNRGNFPPRFSGRQFPNYSSELNVNALELEDSALYLCASSLGGVGTDTQYFGPGTRLTVL.

This chain uses TRBV10-3 with TRBJ2-3; D gene unclear. The CDR3 consists of 12 residues. CDR1 and CDR2 from the germline V gene are ENHRY and SYGVKD. Trimming removed 5 bases at V and 5 bases at J, with 8 bases between. CDR3 sequence reads: CAISWVEDTQYF. Here the CDR3 DNA reads TGTGCCATCAGTTGGGTGGAAGATACGCAGTATTTT.